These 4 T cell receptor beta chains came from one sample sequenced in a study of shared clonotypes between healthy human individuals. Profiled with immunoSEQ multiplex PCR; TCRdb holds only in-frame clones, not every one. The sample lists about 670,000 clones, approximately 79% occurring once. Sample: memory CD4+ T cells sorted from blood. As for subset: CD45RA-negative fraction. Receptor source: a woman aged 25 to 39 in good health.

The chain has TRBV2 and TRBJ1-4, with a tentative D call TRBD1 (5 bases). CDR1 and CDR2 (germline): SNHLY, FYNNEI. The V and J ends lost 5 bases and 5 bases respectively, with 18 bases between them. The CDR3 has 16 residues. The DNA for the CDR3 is TGTGCCAGCAGTAGTCTTTTTGACAGCCACAATGAAAAACTGTTTTTT. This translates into CASSSLFDSHNEKLFF.

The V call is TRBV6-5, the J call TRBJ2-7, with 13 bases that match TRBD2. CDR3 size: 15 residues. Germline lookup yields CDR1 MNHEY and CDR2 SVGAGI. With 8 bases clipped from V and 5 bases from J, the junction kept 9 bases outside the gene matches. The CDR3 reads CASCPGLAGFNEQYF. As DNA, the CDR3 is TGTGCCAGCTGCCCGGGACTAGCGGGATTCAACGAGCAGTACTTC.

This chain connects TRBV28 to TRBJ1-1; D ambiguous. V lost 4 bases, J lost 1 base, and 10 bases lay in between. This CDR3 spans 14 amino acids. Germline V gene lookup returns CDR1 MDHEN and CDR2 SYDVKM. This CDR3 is CASSSRGGNTEAFF. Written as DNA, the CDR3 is TGTGCCAGCAGTTCCCGTGGAGGGAACACTGAAGCTTTCTTT.

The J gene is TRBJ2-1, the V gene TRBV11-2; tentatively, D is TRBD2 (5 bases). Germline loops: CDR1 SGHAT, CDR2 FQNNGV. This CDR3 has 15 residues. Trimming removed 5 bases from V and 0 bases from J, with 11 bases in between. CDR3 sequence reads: CASSVNGNSYNEQFF. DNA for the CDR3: TGTGCCAGCAGCGTCAACGGGAACTCCTACAATGAGCAGTTCTTC.